The 3 T cell receptor beta chains below were found in one sample sequenced in a study of OX40 agonist ivuxolimab in advanced cancers. Some clones are missing from TCRdb's copy, which holds only in-frame ones; the method was immunoSEQ multiplex PCR. The data contain around 80,000 clones, roughly four fifths of them singletons. This specimen was CD4+ or CD8+ T cells sorted from blood, taken in a trial of the OX40 agonist ivuxolimab. The receptors were gathered from an adult with an advanced solid tumor such as melanoma, head and neck, liver or kidney cancer.

CDR3 nucleotide sequence: TGCGCCAGCAGCTTGCGCCCGTACGAGCAGTACTTC. It specifies CASSLRPYEQYF. The rearrangement links TRBV5-1 to TRBJ2-7; D is uncertain. This CDR3 has 12 amino acids. Germline CDR1 reads SGHRS; CDR2 reads YFSETQ. V lost 1 base and J lost 4, with 6 bases in between.

The chain combines TRBV11-2 with TRBJ2-1; 7 bases agree with TRBD1. The CDR3 runs to 12 residues. In germline, CDR1 is SGHAT, CDR2 FQNNGV. V lost 4 bases, J lost 8 bases, and 2 bases stayed unmatched. CDR3 DNA: TGTGCCAGCAGCTACGACAGGGATGAGCAGTTCTTC. It translates to CASSYDRDEQFF.

The CDR3 spells CASSLLTQETQYF. The CDR3 DNA reads as TGTGCCAGCAGCTTACTGACCCAAGAGACCCAGTACTTC. V and J are TRBV6-1 and TRBJ2-5; D call uncertain. The germline CDR1 and CDR2 sequences are MNHNS and SASEGT. This CDR3 region has 13 residues. Trimming cost V 6 bases and J 1 base, with 9 bases left between them.